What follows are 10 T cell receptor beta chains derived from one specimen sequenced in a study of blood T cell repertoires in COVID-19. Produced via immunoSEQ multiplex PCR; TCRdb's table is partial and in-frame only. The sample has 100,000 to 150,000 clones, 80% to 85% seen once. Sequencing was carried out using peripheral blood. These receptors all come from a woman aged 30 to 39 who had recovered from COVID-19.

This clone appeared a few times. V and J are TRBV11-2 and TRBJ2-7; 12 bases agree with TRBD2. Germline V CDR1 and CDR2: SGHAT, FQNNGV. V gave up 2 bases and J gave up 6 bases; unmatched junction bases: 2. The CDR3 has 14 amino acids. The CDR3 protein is CASSLRLAGVEQYF. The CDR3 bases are TGTGCCAGCAGCTTACGACTAGCGGGAGTCGAGCAGTACTTC. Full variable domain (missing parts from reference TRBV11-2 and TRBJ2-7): EAGVAQSPRYKIIEKRQSVAFWCNPISGHATLYWYQQILGQGPKLLIQFQNNGVVDDSQLPKDRFSAERLKGVDSTLKIQPAKLEDSAVYLCASSLRLAGVEQYFGPGTRLTVT.

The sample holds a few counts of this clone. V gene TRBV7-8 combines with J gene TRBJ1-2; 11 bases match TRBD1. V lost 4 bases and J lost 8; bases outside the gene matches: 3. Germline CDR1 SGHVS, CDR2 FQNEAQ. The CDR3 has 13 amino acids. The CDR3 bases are TGTGCCAGCAGCTCGGACAGGGGGCTAGGCTACACCTTC. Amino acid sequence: CASSSDRGLGYTF. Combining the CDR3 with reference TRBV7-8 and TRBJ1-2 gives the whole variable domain GAGVSQSPRYKVAKRGQDVALRCDPISGHVSLFWYQQALGQGPEFLTYFQNEAQLDKSGLPSDRFFAERPEGSVSTLKIQRTQQEDSAVYLCASSSDRGLGYTFGSGTRLTVV.

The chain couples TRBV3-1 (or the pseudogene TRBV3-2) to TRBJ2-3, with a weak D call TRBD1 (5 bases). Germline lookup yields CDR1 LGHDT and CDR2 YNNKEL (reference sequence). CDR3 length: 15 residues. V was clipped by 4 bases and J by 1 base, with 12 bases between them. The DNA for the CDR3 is TGTGCCAGCAGCCCCCGGGCCAGGGGCACAGATACGCAGTATTTT. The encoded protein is CASSPRARGTDTQYF.

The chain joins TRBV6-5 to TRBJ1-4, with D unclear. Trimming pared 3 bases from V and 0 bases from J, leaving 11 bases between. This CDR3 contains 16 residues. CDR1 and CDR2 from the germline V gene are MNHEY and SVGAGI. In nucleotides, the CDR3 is TGTGCCAGCAGTTATGGAGCAGACGCAACTAATGAAAAACTGTTTTTT. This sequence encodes CASSYGADATNEKLFF.

The CDR3 region has the DNA TGTGCCAGCAGCTTAACGGGGACAGGGGATCGACGGTCACCCCTCCACTTT. It yields the protein CASSLTGTGDRRSPLHF. The genes are TRBV7-3 and TRBJ1-6; 10 bases match TRBD1. This CDR3 spans 17 amino acids. Germline CDR1 and CDR2: SGHTA and FQGTGA. The junction had 9 bases not matched to a gene; V was cut back by 0 bases and J by 10 bases. The full variable domain, rest sourced from reference TRBV7-3 and TRBJ1-6, is GAGVSQTPSNKVTEKGKYVELRCDPISGHTALYWYRQSLGQGPEFLIYFQGTGAADDSGLPNDRFFAVRPEGSVSTLKIQRTERGDSAVYLCASSLTGTGDRRSPLHFGNGTRLTVT.

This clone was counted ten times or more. The CDR3 is CASSRGSSYEKLFF. The CDR3 region has the DNA TGTGCCAGCAGTCGCGGGAGCTCATATGAAAAACTGTTTTTT. This sequence joins TRBV6-5 and TRBJ1-4; D gene unclear. Trimming removed 5 bases at V and 6 bases at J, with 13 bases between. Germline CDR1 and CDR2: MNHEY and SVGAGI. The CDR3 sequence is 14 residues long.

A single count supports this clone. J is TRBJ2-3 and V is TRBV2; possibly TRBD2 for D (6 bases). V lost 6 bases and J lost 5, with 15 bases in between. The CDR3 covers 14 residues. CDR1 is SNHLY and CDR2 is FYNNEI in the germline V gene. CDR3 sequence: CASSRTASEDTQYF. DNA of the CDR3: TGTGCCAGCAGCCGTACGGCTAGCGAAGATACGCAGTATTTT.

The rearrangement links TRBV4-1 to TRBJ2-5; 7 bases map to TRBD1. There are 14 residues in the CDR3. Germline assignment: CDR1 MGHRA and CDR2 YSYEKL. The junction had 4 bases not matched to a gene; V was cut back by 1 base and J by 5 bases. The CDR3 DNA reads TGCGCCAGCAGCCAAGCGGGACAGAGGGAGACCCAGTACTTC. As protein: CASSQAGQRETQYF.

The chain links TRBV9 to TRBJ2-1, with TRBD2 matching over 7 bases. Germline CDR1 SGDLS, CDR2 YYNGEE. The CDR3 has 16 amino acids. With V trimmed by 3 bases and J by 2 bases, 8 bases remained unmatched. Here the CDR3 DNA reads TGTGCCAGCAGCGGGGGCGGGAGTTCCACCTACAATGAGCAGTTCTTC. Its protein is CASSGGGSSTYNEQFF.

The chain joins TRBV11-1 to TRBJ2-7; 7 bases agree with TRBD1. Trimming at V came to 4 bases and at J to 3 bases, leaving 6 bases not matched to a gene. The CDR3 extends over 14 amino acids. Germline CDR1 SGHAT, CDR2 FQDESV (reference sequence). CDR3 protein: CASSSRQGNYEQYF. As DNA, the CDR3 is TGTGCCAGCAGCTCTCGACAGGGAAACTACGAGCAGTACTTC.